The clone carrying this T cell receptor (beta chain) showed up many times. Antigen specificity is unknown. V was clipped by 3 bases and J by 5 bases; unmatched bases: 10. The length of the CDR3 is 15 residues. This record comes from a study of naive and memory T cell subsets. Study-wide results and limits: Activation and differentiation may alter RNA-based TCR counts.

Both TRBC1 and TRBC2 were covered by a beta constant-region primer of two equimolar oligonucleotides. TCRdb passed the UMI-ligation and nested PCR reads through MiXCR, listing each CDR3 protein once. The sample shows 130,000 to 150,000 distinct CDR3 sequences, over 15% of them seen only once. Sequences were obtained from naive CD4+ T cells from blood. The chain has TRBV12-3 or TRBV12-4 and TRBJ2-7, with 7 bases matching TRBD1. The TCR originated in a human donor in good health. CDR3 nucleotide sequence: TGTGCCAGCAGTTTCTCCGGGACAGAACACGACGAGCAGTACTTC. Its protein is CASSFSGTEHDEQYF.